A single sample gave rise to the 28 T cell receptor beta chains below, sequenced in a study of shared clonotypes between healthy human individuals. Libraries were prepared by immunoSEQ multiplex PCR; TCRdb keeps only in-frame clonotypes and omits some of them. The sample has around 330,000 clones, roughly 70% seen once; the top ten hold 10%. Sequenced material: memory CD4+ T cells sorted from blood. As for subset: CD45RA-negative fraction. Receptors originate from a man aged 30 to 45 in good health.

As concerns this clone: Additional DNA sequences in this sample encode the identical CDR3. The J gene is TRBJ2-5, the V gene TRBV28, with 10 bases matching TRBD2. The CDR3 is 14 amino acids. Germline values: CDR1 MDHEN, CDR2 SYDVKM. V gave up 4 bases and J gave up 5 bases; unmatched junction bases: 4. The CDR3: CASSSSGREETQYF. DNA of the CDR3: TGTGCCAGCAGTTCCAGCGGGAGGGAGGAGACCCAGTACTTC.

This clone showed up just a few times. This chain joins TRBV30 and TRBJ1-2; D unresolved. The CDR3 sequence is 15 residues long. Trimming took off 2 bases at V and 4 bases at J, with 17 bases between the two ends. Germline V lookup: CDR1 GTSNPN, CDR2 SVGIG (reference sequence). CDR3 residues: CAWSPRIGRSYGYTF. In nucleotides, the CDR3 is TGTGCCTGGAGTCCCCGGATAGGTCGATCCTATGGCTACACCTTC. The full variable domain, completed using reference TRBV30 and TRBJ1-2, is SQTIHQWPATLVQPVGSPLSLECTVEGTSNPNLYWYRQAAGRGLQLLFYSVGIGQISSEVPQNLSASRPQDRQFILSSKKLLLSDSGFYLCAWSPRIGRSYGYTFGSGTRLTVV.

Comments on this clone: A read error is likely here: a far larger clone is one base away. The V gene is TRBV2, the J gene TRBJ2-3, with 12 bases matching TRBD2. CDR1 is SNHLY, CDR2 FYNNEI, per germline. Germline trimming cut 4 bases from V and 1 base from J; bases unmatched to any gene: 0. The CDR3 runs to 15 residues. CDR3 protein: CASSGTSGGTDTQYF. The CDR3 region has the DNA TGTGCCAGCAGTGGGACTAGCGGGGGCACAGATACGCAGTATTTT.

The rearrangement links TRBV28 to TRBJ1-2, with TRBD1 as a possible D gene (6 bases). Trimming removed 3 bases from V and 5 bases from J, with 16 bases in between. CDR3 length equals 15 residues. Germline lookup yields CDR1 MDHEN and CDR2 SYDVKM. CDR3 nucleotides: TGTGCCAGCAGTTTGGGGGCAGGTTTCCTATATGGCTACACCTTC. This translates into CASSLGAGFLYGYTF.

V usage is TRBV28 and J usage is TRBJ1-5; D call uncertain. The CDR3 sequence is 14 residues long. Germline CDR1 reads MDHEN; CDR2 reads SYDVKM. Trimming left V 2 bases short and J 4 bases short, with 9 bases between. The CDR3 DNA reads as TGTGCCAGCAGTTTAATCCCCAGAAATCAGCCCCAGCATTTT. It is translated as CASSLIPRNQPQHF.

This clone has just a few counts. V usage is TRBV11-2 and J usage is TRBJ1-1; 7 bases agree with TRBD1. Germline CDR1 is SGHAT and CDR2 is FQNNGV. J lost 6 bases, V lost 3 bases, and 10 bases had no gene match. The CDR3 is 15 residues long. Here the CDR3 DNA reads TGTGCCAGCAGCTTCAGCGGACAGGTACGACCTGAAGCTTTCTTT. Translation gives CASSFSGQVRPEAFF.

This chain links TRBV7-9 with TRBJ2-1, with D hard to call. The V gene lost 3 bases and the J gene lost 5 bases, with 5 bases spanning the gap. This CDR3 comprises 12 residues. CDR1 and CDR2 (germline): SEHNR, FQNEAQ (reference sequence). The CDR3 loop is CASSFGHNEQFF. The CDR3, as DNA: TGTGCCAGCAGCTTCGGCCACAATGAGCAGTTCTTC.

The chain recombines TRBV7-7 with TRBJ1-1; the D gene is possibly TRBD1 (6 bases). This CDR3 spans 13 amino acids. The V gene's germline CDR1 is SSHAT and CDR2 FNYEAQ (reference sequence). In nucleotides, the CDR3 is TGTGCTAGTGCGACAGGCCCGAACACTGAAGCTTTCTTT. As protein: CASATGPNTEAFF. Full variable domain (outside the CDR3, taken from reference TRBV7-7 and TRBJ1-1): GAGVSQSPRYKVTKRGQDVTLRCDPISSHATLYWYQQALGQGPEFLTYFNYEAQPDKSGLPSDRFSAERPEGSISTLTIQRTEQRDSAMYRCASATGPNTEAFFGQGTRLTVV.

J is TRBJ2-7 and V is TRBV19; 7 positions match TRBD2. CDR1 is LNHDA, CDR2 SQIVND, per germline (reference sequence). This CDR3 is 16 amino acids long. The V gene end was trimmed by 4 bases and the J gene end by 5 bases; junction bases not matched to a gene: 14. In nucleotides, the CDR3 is TGTGCCAGTAGTACTGGGAGTAGCGGGTACTTGAACGAGCAGTACTTC. It translates to CASSTGSSGYLNEQYF.

There are a few counts of this clone. The chain joins TRBV5-5 to TRBJ2-1; the D is unclear. CDR1 SGHKS and CDR2 YYEKEE come from the germline V gene (reference sequence). The germline V and J ends were trimmed by 2 bases and 3 bases, with 6 bases remaining between them. The CDR3 spans 13 residues. CDR3 sequence: CASSFRHYNEQFF. Here the CDR3 DNA reads TGTGCCAGCAGCTTCCGTCACTACAATGAGCAGTTCTTC.

This clone was seen ten or more times. V gene TRBV7-9 combines with J gene TRBJ1-2, with TRBD1 identical over 7 bases. This CDR3 is 15 amino acids long. V gave up 5 bases and J gave up 5 bases; unmatched junction bases: 11. Germline V gene lookup returns CDR1 SEHNR and CDR2 FQNEAQ (reference sequence). The CDR3, as DNA: TGTGCCAGCAGCCAGACCCTCGGGACAGATTATGGCTACACCTTC. Its protein is CASSQTLGTDYGYTF.

This clone was seen only once. The chain carries TRBV7-9 and TRBJ2-7, with D possibly called TRBD1 or TRBD2 (5 bases each). The CDR3 has 15 amino acids. CDR1 is SEHNR, CDR2 FQNEAQ, per germline (reference sequence). The V end lost 5 bases, the J end lost 2 bases, and 16 bases lay between the germline ends. The CDR3 DNA follows: TGTGCCAGCAGCGGGTGGGGGAGCATTACCTACGAGCAGTACTTC. Translating it yields CASSGWGSITYEQYF.

This clone was seen once. J is TRBJ1-5 and V is TRBV28, with D uncertain. The CDR3 loop spans 14 amino acids. V was clipped by 6 bases and J by 0 bases, with 9 bases between them. Germline V lookup: CDR1 MDHEN, CDR2 SYDVKM. CDR3 loop: CASSPGHSNQPQHF. The DNA for the CDR3 is TGTGCCAGCAGCCCGGGCCATAGCAATCAGCCCCAGCATTTT.

V gene TRBV5-4 combines with J gene TRBJ2-4, with 11 bases lining up with TRBD2. Per germline, CDR1 SGHNT and CDR2 YYREEE (reference sequence). This CDR3 contains 15 residues. V lost 4 bases, J lost 6 bases, and 6 bases stayed unmatched. CDR3 in DNA: TGTGCCAGCAGCCTTAGCGGGAGGGCCTCAAACATTCAGTACTTC. It encodes CASSLSGRASNIQYF.

The J gene is TRBJ2-2, the V gene TRBV5-1; no reliable D call. The V gene's germline CDR1 is SGHRS and CDR2 YFSETQ. The V end lost 4 bases, the J end lost 5 bases, and 18 bases lay between the germline ends. The CDR3 totals 16 residues. CDR3 region: CASSDLTTGGTGELFF. The CDR3 nucleotides are TGCGCCAGCAGCGACCTAACGACTGGTGGGACCGGGGAGCTGTTTTTT.

The chain joins TRBV5-6 to TRBJ1-1, with D possibly matching TRBD1 (5 bases). V lost 2 bases and J 5 bases, leaving 22 bases between the germline ends. The length of the CDR3 is 17 residues. Looked up from germline, CDR1 is SGHDT and CDR2 is YYEEEE. CDR3 nucleotides: TGTGCCAGCAGCTTATATGCAGGGCAAAGGTTTATAACTGAAGCTTTCTTT. Translated: CASSLYAGQRFITEAFF. Filled out from reference TRBV5-6 and TRBJ1-1, the complete variable domain reads DAGVTQSPTHLIKTRGQQVTLRCSPKSGHDTVSWYQQALGQGPQFIFQYYEEEERQRGNFPDRFSGHQFPNYSSELNVNALLLGDSALYLCASSLYAGQRFITEAFFGQGTRLTVV.

This rearrangement joins TRBV6-5 to TRBJ1-5; D is unclear. The germline gives CDR1 MNHEY, CDR2 SVGAGI. Trimming removed 0 bases from V and 5 bases from J, with 8 bases in between. CDR3 length equals 14 residues. Here the CDR3 reads CASSYSGVHQPQHF. Here the CDR3 DNA reads TGTGCCAGCAGTTACTCGGGTGTCCATCAGCCCCAGCATTTT.

The table lists this clone with a few counts. The CDR3, as DNA: TGCGCCAGCAGTGAGTCATTTCGCGGGGAGCTGTTTTTT. Encoded protein: CASSESFRGELFF. The V call is TRBV10-1, the J call TRBJ2-2; D remains unclear. CDR3 length equals 13 residues. Trimming left V 0 bases short and J 7 bases short, with 6 bases between. Germline values: CDR1 WNHNN, CDR2 SYGVQD (reference sequence).

The CDR3 sequence is CASSLEGSTDTQYF. DNA of the CDR3: TGCGCCAGCAGCTTGGAGGGTTCCACAGATACGCAGTATTTT. The J gene is TRBJ2-3, the V gene TRBV5-1, with D unclear. This CDR3 has 14 amino acids. Germline V CDR1 and CDR2: SGHRS, YFSETQ. Between the trimmed V and J ends, which lost 0 bases and 2 bases, there was a span of 7 bases.

Turning to this clone: Other DNA sequences from this sample encode an identical CDR3 as well. The CDR3 DNA is TGTGCCAGCAGCGTAGGCAGCGACTCCTACGAGCAGTACTTC. Protein product: CASSVGSDSYEQYF. This chain links TRBV9 with TRBJ2-7; D ambiguous. With 0 bases removed from V and 0 bases from J, the gap between germline ends came to 7 bases. The V gene's germline CDR1 is SGDLS and CDR2 YYNGEE. This CDR3 is built from 14 residues.

V usage is TRBV2 and J usage is TRBJ2-2; 9 positions agree with TRBD2. The germline V gene encodes CDR1 SNHLY and CDR2 FYNNEI. Trimming removed 7 bases from V and 6 bases from J; junction bases left unmatched: 6. The CDR3 is made up of 14 amino acids. The CDR3, as DNA: TGTGCCAGCAAACGGCGGGAGGGCCCCGGGGAGCTGTTTTTT. Its protein is CASKRREGPGELFF.

The chain is built from TRBV27 and TRBJ2-3; weak D call: TRBD2 (6 bases). Germline V lookup: CDR1 MNHEY, CDR2 SMNVEV (reference sequence). This CDR3 spans 16 amino acids. V was trimmed by 5 bases and J by 2 bases, leaving 17 bases between them. Here the CDR3 DNA reads TGTGCCAGCAGTGGGGGTGGTCGGGAGATCACAGATACGCAGTATTTT. Protein product: CASSGGGREITDTQYF.

This chain joins TRBV11-2 and TRBJ2-2; D unclear. The CDR3 covers 16 residues. V shed 0 bases and J shed 5 bases, with 13 bases lying between them. The V gene's germline CDR1 is SGHAT and CDR2 FQNNGV. CDR3: CASSLDVGSRTGELFF. DNA for the CDR3: TGTGCCAGCAGCTTAGATGTGGGCAGTCGGACCGGGGAGCTGTTTTTT.

This chain connects TRBV7-8 to TRBJ2-7, with a weak D call TRBD1 (6 bases). The length of the CDR3 is 16 residues. From germline, CDR1 is SGHVS and CDR2 FQNEAQ. The V gene lost 2 bases and the J gene lost 6 bases, with 20 bases spanning the gap. Here the CDR3 DNA reads TGTGCCAGCAGCTTAAGGGGGATTGGGAGTTCGAGCGAGCAGTACTTC. It is translated as CASSLRGIGSSSEQYF. Combining the CDR3 with reference TRBV7-8 and TRBJ2-7 gives the whole variable domain GAGVSQSPRYKVAKRGQDVALRCDPISGHVSLFWYQQALGQGPEFLTYFQNEAQLDKSGLPSDRFFAERPEGSVSTLKIQRTQQEDSAVYLCASSLRGIGSSSEQYFGPGTRLTVT.

This chain uses TRBV6-5 with TRBJ2-3, with a tentative D call TRBD2 (5 bases). V lost 4 bases to trimming and J lost 2 bases, with 16 bases between them. The CDR3 covers 16 residues. Germline assignment: CDR1 MNHEY and CDR2 SVGAGI. CDR3 bases: TGTGCCAGCAGTTCAGCGGCGGCTGCGACCACAGATACGCAGTATTTT. It is translated as CASSSAAAATTDTQYF.

This chain uses TRBV19 with TRBJ1-1; 10 nucleotides line up with TRBD1. The V and J ends lost 9 bases and 5 bases, in that order; junction bases with no gene match: 6. CDR1 and CDR2 from the germline V gene are LNHDA and SQIVND (reference sequence). The CDR3 runs 13 residues. The CDR3, as DNA: TGTGCCAGCACGACAGGGGGCCGTACTGAAGCTTTCTTT. Its translation is CASTTGGRTEAFF. Complete variable domain (other parts from reference TRBV19 and TRBJ1-1): DGGITQSPKYLFRKEGQNVTLSCEQNLNHDAMYWYRQDPGQGLRLIYYSQIVNDFQKGDIAEGYSVSREKKESFPLTVTSAQKNPTAFYLCASTTGGRTEAFFGQGTRLTVV.

The V call is TRBV5-6, the J call TRBJ2-5; D may correspond to TRBD1 or TRBD2 (6 bases each). The V end lost 0 bases, the J end lost 2 bases, and 14 bases lay between the germline ends. The CDR3 runs 16 residues. CDR1 is SGHDT, CDR2 YYEEEE, per germline. In DNA form, the CDR3 reads TGTGCCAGCAGCTTGGCCGGAGGGGGTGGGCAAGAGACCCAGTACTTC. Its translation is CASSLAGGGGQETQYF.

This clone has just one count. V usage is TRBV28 and J usage is TRBJ2-7; D gene uncertain. The germline gives CDR1 MDHEN, CDR2 SYDVKM. Trimming removed 10 bases from V and 4 bases from J, with 20 bases in between. The CDR3 length is 14 residues. The CDR3 DNA reads TGTGCCACCGCCCTCGGAAATAGGATGTACGAGCAGTACTTC. Protein product: CATALGNRMYEQYF.